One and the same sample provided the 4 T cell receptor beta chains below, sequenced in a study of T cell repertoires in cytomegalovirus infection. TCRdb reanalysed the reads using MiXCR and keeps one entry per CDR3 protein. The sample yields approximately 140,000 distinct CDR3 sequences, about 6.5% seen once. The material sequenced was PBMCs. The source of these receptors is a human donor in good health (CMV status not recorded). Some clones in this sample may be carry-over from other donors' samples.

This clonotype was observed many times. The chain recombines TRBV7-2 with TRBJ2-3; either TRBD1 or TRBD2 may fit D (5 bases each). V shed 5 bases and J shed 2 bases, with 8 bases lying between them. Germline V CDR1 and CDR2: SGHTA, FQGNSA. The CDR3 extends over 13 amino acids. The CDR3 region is CASSTGPTDTQYF. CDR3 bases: TGTGCCAGCAGCACGGGACCCACAGATACGCAGTATTTT.

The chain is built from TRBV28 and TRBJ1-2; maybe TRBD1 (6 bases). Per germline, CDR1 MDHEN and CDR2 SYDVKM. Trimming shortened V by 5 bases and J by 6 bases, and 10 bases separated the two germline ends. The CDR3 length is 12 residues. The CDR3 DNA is TGTGCCAGCAGTAATAGACAGGATGGCTACACCTTC. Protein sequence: CASSNRQDGYTF.

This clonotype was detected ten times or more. The CDR3 reads CASSTRRTSGAFEWDTQYF. CDR3 nucleotide sequence: TGTGCCAGCAGCACCCGTAGGACTAGCGGGGCCTTCGAGTGGGATACGCAGTATTTT. The chain is built from TRBV7-2 and TRBJ2-3, with 12 bases fitting TRBD2. This CDR3 comprises 19 residues. Trimming took 5 bases from V and 6 from J; bases not matched to a gene: 18. Germline V CDR1 and CDR2: SGHTA, FQGNSA.

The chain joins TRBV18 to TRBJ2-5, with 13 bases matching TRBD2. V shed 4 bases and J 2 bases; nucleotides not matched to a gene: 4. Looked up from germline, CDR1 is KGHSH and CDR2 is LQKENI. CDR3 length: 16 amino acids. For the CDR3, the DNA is TGTGCCAGCTCACAACCGGGACTAGCGGGACAAGAGACCCAGTACTTC. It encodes CASSQPGLAGQETQYF.